This TCR beta chain was observed in a study of blood T cell repertoires in COVID-19. Study details: Specimens from acute and convalescent COVID-19 originated in the United States, Italy and Spain. From T cells, B-cell-depleted T cells, or PBMCs came the material, which was cDNA or gDNA.

With 2 bases removed from V and 5 bases from J, the gap between germline ends came to 9 bases. Germline V gene data show CDR1 as MGHDK and CDR2 as SYGVNS. The CDR3 contains 13 residues. Authors' analysis steps: Nucleated cell number was recorded as an estimate derived from reference gene primer amplification. Profiled with immunoSEQ multiplex PCR; TCRdb holds only in-frame clones, not every one. V and J calls and clone size follow that table, whereas D and trimming were derived from the DNA. The repertoire holds just over 95,000 clones, with over 80% as singletons. The rearrangement links TRBV25-1 to TRBJ1-2, with a weak D call TRBD1 (5 bases). This clonotype originated in a man of 80 years or more with acute or convalescent COVID-19. Sequenced: peripheral blood. The DNA for the CDR3 is TGTGCCAGCAGTGAAGGAGGGGAGTATGGCTACACCTTC. This encodes CASSEGGEYGYTF.